This T cell receptor (beta chain) emerged from a study of monozygotic twins with inflammatory bowel disease. Overall study findings and caveats: Versus healthy twins, IBD patients showed fewer clonotypes shared with others, especially with disease activity. Concordance status among twins (concordant versus discordant) showed no link to repertoire similarity, possibly from limited power.

This CDR3 comprises 15 residues. The V gene's germline CDR1 is KGHSH and CDR2 LQKENI. TCRalpha and TCRbeta cDNA went through nested PCRs of approximately 17 and 9 cycles, two in total. TCRdb reprocessed the 5' RACE reads and reports one entry per CDR3 protein, with no DNA. Its listing shows a few hundred thousand distinct CDR3 sequences. Concerning this clonotype itself: What it binds is not known.

This sequence joins TRBV18 and TRBJ2-7; checking the TCRdb D call of TRBD1 is not possible without DNA. Sequencing input: blood. The clonotype originates from a human donor with ulcerative colitis or Crohn's disease, or a healthy co-twin of an affected twin (not recorded which). The CDR3 region is CASSHAGTGTYEQYF.